This TCR beta chain is drawn from a study of chemoradiotherapy in HPV16-positive cancers. Across the whole study: Functional T-cell assays on a couple of HPV16-positive patients' cells defined candidate HPV-specific clones and common TCR motifs. Findings and caveats of the study: During treatment, candidate HPV-specific clones and E7-related motifs expanded in tumor. Only a couple of HPV16-positive patients supplied the functional HPV-specificity definition.

Assay used: immunoSEQ multiplex PCR; TCRdb lists only in-frame clones, some missing. There are 7,900 or so clones in the sample; roughly 87% occur only once, and 14% to 15% lies in the top ten. CDR1 LGHNT and CDR2 FRNRAP come from the germline V gene. V lost 1 base and J 7 bases, leaving 11 bases between the germline ends. CDR3 length: 13 residues. This clone has only one observation. What it recognizes is unknown. This specimen was blood, taken from a patient who underwent chemoradiotherapy. This chain connects TRBV12-5 to TRBJ2-7; the D call may be TRBD1 or TRBD2 (5 bases each). The receptor was isolated from a human donor with HPV-associated anogenital cancer. This chain's CDR3 is CASGLARGVEQYF. For the CDR3, the DNA is TGTGCTAGTGGTTTGGCCCGAGGGGTGGAGCAGTACTTC.